This T cell receptor beta chain was observed in a study of response to subunit inactivated influenza vaccine. Points from the study as a whole: Authors suggested each seasonal influenza vaccination recruits few new T cells.

On this clonotype: What it binds is unknown.

Each CDR3 protein gets one entry after TCRdb re-called the RT-PCR reads with MiXCR. The data contain about 610,000 distinct CDR3 sequences, less than 15% of them singletons. The germline CDR1 and CDR2 sequences are DFQATT and SNEGSKA (reference sequence). Between the trimmed V and J ends, which lost 0 bases and 0 bases, there was a span of 9 bases. CDR3 length equals 15 residues. The rearrangement links TRBV20-1 to TRBJ2-4, with no clear D. The sequence came from a man aged 45-65 years who received an inactivated influenza vaccine. Specimen: PBMCs from blood, collected 11 to 12 days after vaccination. This CDR3 reads CSARESGVAKNIQYF. CDR3 DNA: TGCAGTGCTAGAGAGTCAGGTGTAGCCAAAAACATTCAGTACTTC.